Shown below are 5 T cell receptor beta chains from a single sample sequenced in a study of blood T cells in healthy people across ages. For the second PCR, which ran for roughly 6 to 12 cycles, a sample-barcoded 5' primer and a J-beta primer mix were used. TCRdb re-called the 5' RACE reads with MiXCR, one entry per CDR3 protein. The sample has around 940,000 distinct CDR3 sequences, roughly 51% seen once. The material sequenced was blood. Receptors were obtained from a woman aged 55-69 years in good health.

The chain combines TRBV6-5 with TRBJ2-4; no reliable D call. The CDR3 is 17 amino acids. With 2 bases removed from V and 4 bases from J, the gap between germline ends came to 18 bases. The germline V gene encodes CDR1 MNHEY and CDR2 SVGAGI. The DNA for the CDR3 is TGTGCCAGCAGTTACGGACCCGAAGGGAAGGCAAAAAACATTCAGTACTTC. Translated: CASSYGPEGKAKNIQYF.

This rearrangement joins TRBV20-1 to TRBJ2-3; the D is unclear. The CDR3 runs 14 residues. Trimming removed 0 bases at V and 7 bases at J, with 14 bases between. Germline CDR1 reads DFQATT; CDR2 reads SNEGSKA (reference sequence). The CDR3 sequence: CSARDLRADYTQYF. CDR3 nucleotides: TGCAGTGCTAGAGATCTCCGAGCTGATTATACGCAGTATTTT.

This clonotype was observed a handful of times. J is TRBJ2-7 and V is TRBV27; no reliable D call. V lost 5 bases and J 7 bases, leaving 15 bases between the germline ends. The CDR3 length is 13 residues. Germline CDR1 reads MNHEY; CDR2 reads SMNVEV (reference sequence). The CDR3 region is CASSPGPQGEQYF. The CDR3 nucleotides are TGTGCCAGCAGTCCCGGACCACAAGGGGAGCAGTACTTC.

The V and J genes are TRBV7-8 and TRBJ2-3, with D unclear. The CDR3 extends over 14 amino acids. The V end was cut by 5 bases, the J end by 7 bases, with 16 bases between. The germline V gene encodes CDR1 SGHVS and CDR2 FQNEAQ. CDR3 loop: CASSVLVVKNTQYF. The CDR3 nucleotides are TGTGCCAGCAGCGTACTTGTGGTAAAGAATACGCAGTATTTT.

This clonotype showed up just a few times. The rearrangement joins TRBV20-1 to TRBJ2-1, with D possibly TRBD2 on 5 matching bases. The length of the CDR3 is 15 residues. V lost 3 bases to trimming and J lost 0 bases, with 12 bases between them. Germline CDR1 and CDR2: DFQATT and SNEGSKA (reference sequence). The CDR3 sequence: CSARESRGSYNEQFF. The CDR3 nucleotides read TGCAGTGCTAGGGAGTCCCGGGGCTCCTACAATGAGCAGTTCTTC.